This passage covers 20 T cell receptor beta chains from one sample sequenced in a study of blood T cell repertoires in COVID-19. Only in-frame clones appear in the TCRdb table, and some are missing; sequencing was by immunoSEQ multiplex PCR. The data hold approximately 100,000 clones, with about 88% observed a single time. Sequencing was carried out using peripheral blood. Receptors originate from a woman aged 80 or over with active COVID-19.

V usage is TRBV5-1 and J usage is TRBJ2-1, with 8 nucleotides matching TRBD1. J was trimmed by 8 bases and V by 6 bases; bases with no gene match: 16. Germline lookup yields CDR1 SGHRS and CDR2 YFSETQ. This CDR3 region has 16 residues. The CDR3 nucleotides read TGCGCCAGCACTCCAGGGGGCGGTAATGCCCTCGATGAGCAGTTCTTC. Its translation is CASTPGGGNALDEQFF.

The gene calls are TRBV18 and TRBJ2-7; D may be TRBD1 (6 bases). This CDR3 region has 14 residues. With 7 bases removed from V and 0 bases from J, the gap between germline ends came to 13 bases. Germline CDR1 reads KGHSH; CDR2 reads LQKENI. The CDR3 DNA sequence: TGTGCCAGCTTCGGTGTCAGGGGCTCCTACGAGCAGTACTTC. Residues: CASFGVRGSYEQYF.

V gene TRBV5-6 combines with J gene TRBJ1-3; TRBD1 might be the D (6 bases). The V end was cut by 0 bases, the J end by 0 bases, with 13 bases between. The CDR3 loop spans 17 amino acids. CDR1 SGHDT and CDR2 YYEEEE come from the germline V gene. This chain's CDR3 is CASSLGVATGSGNTIYF. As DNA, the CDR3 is TGTGCCAGCAGCTTGGGAGTTGCGACAGGCTCTGGAAACACCATATATTTT.

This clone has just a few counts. CDR3 in DNA: TGTGCCAGCAGCACCACTCGGCAGGGCCCCTATAATTCACCCCTCCACTTT. Protein product: CASSTTRQGPYNSPLHF. The chain employs TRBV28 and TRBJ1-6; possible D gene TRBD1, 5 bases. This CDR3 region has 17 residues. From germline, CDR1 is MDHEN and CDR2 SYDVKM. Trimming left V 6 bases short and J 2 bases short, with 17 bases between. The full variable domain, rest sourced from reference TRBV28 and TRBJ1-6, is DVKVTQSSRYLVKRTGEKVFLECVQDMDHENMFWYRQDPGLGLRLIYFSYDVKMKEKGDIPEGYSVSREKKERFSLILESASTNQTSMYLCASSTTRQGPYNSPLHFGNGTRLTVT.

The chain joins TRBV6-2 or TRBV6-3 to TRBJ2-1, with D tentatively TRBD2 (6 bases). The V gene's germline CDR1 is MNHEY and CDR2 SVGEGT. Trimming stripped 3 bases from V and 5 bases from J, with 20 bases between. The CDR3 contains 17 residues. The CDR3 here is CASSYRPGEEANNEQFF. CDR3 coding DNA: TGTGCCAGCAGTTATAGGCCGGGGGAAGAGGCAAACAATGAGCAGTTCTTC.

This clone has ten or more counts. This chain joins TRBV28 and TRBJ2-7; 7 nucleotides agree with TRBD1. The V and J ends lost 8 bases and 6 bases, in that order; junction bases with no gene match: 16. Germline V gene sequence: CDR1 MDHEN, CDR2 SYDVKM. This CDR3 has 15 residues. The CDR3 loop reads CASPPHRQGSGEQYF. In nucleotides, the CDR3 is TGTGCCAGCCCCCCCCACCGACAGGGAAGTGGCGAGCAGTACTTC.

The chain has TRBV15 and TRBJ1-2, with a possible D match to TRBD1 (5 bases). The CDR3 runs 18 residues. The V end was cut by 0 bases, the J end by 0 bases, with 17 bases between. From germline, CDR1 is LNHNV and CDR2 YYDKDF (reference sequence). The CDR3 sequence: CATSRDAVQAATNYGYTF. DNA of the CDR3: TGTGCCACCAGCAGAGATGCCGTACAGGCCGCGACTAACTATGGCTACACCTTC.

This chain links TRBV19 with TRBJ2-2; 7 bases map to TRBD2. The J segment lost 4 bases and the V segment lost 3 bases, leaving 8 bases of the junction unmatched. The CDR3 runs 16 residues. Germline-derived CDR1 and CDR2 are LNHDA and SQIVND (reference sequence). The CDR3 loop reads CASSIPSGPRTGELFF. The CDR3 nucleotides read TGTGCCAGTAGTATCCCTAGCGGCCCCCGCACCGGGGAGCTGTTTTTT.

CDR3 nucleotides: TGTGCCATCAGTGAGTCGGCAGGGTACGAGCAGTACTTC. It yields the protein CAISESAGYEQYF. The chain recombines TRBV10-3 with TRBJ2-7; perhaps TRBD1 as D (5 bases). CDR1 is ENHRY, CDR2 SYGVKD, per germline. This CDR3 contains 13 residues. The V and J ends lost 0 bases and 4 bases respectively, with 7 bases between them.

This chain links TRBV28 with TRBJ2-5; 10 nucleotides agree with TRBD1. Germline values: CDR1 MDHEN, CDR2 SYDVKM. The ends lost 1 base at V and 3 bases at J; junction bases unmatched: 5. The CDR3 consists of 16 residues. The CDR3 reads CASSLFRTGGKETQYF. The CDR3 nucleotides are TGTGCCAGCAGTTTATTCCGGACAGGGGGAAAAGAGACCCAGTACTTC.

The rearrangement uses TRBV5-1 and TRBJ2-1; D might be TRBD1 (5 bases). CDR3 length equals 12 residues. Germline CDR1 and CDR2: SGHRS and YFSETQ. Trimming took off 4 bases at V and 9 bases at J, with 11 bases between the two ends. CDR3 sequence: CASSLGVSEQFF. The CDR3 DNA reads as TGCGCCAGCAGCCTAGGGGTTAGTGAGCAGTTCTTC.

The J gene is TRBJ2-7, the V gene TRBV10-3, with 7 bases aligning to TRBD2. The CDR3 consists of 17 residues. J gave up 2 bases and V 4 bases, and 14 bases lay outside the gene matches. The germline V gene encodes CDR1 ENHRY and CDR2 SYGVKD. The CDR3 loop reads CAISALSPGLVPYEQYF. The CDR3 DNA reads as TGTGCCATCAGTGCCCTCTCCCCCGGACTAGTACCCTACGAGCAGTACTTC.

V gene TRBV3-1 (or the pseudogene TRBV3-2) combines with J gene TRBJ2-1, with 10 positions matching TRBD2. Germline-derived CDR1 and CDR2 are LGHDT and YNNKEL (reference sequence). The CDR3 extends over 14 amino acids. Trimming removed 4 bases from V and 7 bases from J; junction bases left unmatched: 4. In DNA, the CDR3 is TGTGCCAGCAGCCCGGGGGGACTAGCGAATGAGCAGTTCTTC. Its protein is CASSPGGLANEQFF.

The CDR3 loop is CASSQERRGREQYF. The CDR3 DNA reads TGCGCCAGCAGCCAAGAACGAAGGGGGCGCGAGCAGTACTTC. This chain connects TRBV4-3 to TRBJ2-7; 7 bases are a match to TRBD1. V shed 0 bases and J 6 bases; nucleotides not matched to a gene: 5. Germline V gives CDR1 LGHNA, CDR2 YSLEER. This CDR3 contains 14 residues.

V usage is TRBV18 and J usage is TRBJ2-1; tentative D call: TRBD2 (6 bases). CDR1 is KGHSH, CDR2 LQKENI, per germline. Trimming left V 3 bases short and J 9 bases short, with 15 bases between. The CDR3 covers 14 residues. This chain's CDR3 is CASSPGHREPEQFF. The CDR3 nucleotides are TGTGCCAGCTCACCGGGTCACCGGGAGCCTGAGCAGTTCTTC.

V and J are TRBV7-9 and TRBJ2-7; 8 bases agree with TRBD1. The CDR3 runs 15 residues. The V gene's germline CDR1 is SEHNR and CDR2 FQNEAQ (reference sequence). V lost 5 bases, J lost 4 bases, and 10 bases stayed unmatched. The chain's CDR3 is CASSPRAGGLYEQYF. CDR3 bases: TGTGCCAGCAGCCCTCGGGCAGGGGGCTTGTACGAGCAGTACTTC.

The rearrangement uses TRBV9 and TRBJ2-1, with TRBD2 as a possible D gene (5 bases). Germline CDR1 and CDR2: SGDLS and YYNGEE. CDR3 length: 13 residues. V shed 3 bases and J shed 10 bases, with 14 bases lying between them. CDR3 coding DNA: TGTGCCAGCAGCGGCGGGTCTTTGCTGGAGCAGTTCTTC. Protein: CASSGGSLLEQFF.

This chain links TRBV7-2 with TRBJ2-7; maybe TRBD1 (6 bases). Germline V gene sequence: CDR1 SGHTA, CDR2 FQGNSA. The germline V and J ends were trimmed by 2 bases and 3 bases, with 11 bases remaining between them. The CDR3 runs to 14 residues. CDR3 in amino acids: CASSLNRASYEQYF. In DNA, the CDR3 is TGTGCCAGCAGCTTAAACAGGGCGAGCTACGAGCAGTACTTC.

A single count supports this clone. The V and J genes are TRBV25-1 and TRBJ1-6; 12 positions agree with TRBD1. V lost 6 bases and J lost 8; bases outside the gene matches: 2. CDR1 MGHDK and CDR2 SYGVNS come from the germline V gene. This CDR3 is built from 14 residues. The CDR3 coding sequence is TGTGCCAGCAGGGGACAGGGGGCTTATTCACCCCTCCACTTT. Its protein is CASRGQGAYSPLHF.

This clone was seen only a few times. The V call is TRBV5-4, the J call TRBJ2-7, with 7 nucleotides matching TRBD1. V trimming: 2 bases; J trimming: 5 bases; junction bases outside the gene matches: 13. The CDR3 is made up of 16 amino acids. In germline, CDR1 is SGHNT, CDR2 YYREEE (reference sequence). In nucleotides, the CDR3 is TGTGCCAGCAGCTTAGGGGACAGCCCGAGTGAGCACGAGCAGTACTTC. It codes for CASSLGDSPSEHEQYF.